This TCR beta chain derives from a study of T cell repertoires in cytomegalovirus infection. About the study: Public signatures in TCR beta pointed to CMV infection and matching HLA type.

CDR1 SGHDN and CDR2 FVKESK come from the germline V gene. V was shortened by 2 bases and J by 1 base, with 5 bases between the two germline ends. This CDR3 region has 14 residues. Overall study findings and caveats: There were carriers of CMV plus the relevant HLA, and cumulative public TCR beta family frequency identified them. It was HLA-C-restricted CMV-specific TCR beta clonotypes that dominated the response ex vivo.

TCRdb independently ran MiXCR on the reads; one entry per CDR3 protein. Of around 310,000 distinct CDR3 sequences in the sample, roughly 17% were seen once. Concerning this clonotype: As yet, its antigen is unknown.

This TCR derives from a human donor in good health (CMV status not recorded). Some clones in this sample may be carry-over from other donors' samples. The material sequenced was PBMCs. This chain joins TRBV14 and TRBJ2-2; D not resolved. CDR3 residues: CASSQQLNTGELFF. For the CDR3, the DNA is TGTGCCAGCAGCCAACAGCTGAACACCGGGGAGCTGTTTTTT.